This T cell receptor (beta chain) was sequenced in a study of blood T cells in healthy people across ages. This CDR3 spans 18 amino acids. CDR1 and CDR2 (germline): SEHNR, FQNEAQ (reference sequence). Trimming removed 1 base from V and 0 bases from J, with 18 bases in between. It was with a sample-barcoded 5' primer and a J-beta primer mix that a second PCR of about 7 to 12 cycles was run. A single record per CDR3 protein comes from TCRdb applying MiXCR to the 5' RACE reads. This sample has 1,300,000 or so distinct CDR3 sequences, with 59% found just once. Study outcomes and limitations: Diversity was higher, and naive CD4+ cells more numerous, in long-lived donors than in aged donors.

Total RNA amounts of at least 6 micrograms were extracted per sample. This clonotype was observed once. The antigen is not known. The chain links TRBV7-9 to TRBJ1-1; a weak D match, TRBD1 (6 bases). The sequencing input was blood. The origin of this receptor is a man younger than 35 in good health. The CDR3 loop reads CASSLVGRGRSLNTEAFF. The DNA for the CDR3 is TGTGCCAGCAGCTTAGTAGGCAGGGGAAGGAGTCTGAACACTGAAGCTTTCTTT. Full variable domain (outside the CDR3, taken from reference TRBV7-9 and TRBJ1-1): DTGVSQNPRHKITKRGQNVTFRCDPISEHNRLYWYRQTLGQGPEFLTYFQNEAQLEKSRLLSDRFSAERPKGSFSTLEIQRTEQGDSAMYLCASSLVGRGRSLNTEAFFGQGTRLTVV.